This T cell receptor beta chain was recovered during a study of cytomegalovirus exposure and HLA in healthy donors. Overall study: Later analysis reported that the approximately 130 validation repertoires shared the platform of the 500 to 750 first-cohort repertoires.

This CDR3 has 14 residues. Per the germline V gene, CDR1 is SGHRS and CDR2 is YFSETQ. Unmatched junction bases numbered 7, after V lost 4 bases and J lost 7 bases. Points from the study as a whole: Rarity held for most TCR sequences, but there were some public TCRs that occurred in many donors. Published work reported that the classifier diagnosed cytomegalovirus status with high specificity and sensitivity. Cytomegalovirus association was assigned to 170 or so TCR beta chains.

Only in-frame clones appear in the TCRdb table, and some are missing; sequencing was by immunoSEQ multiplex PCR. In the table there are 120,000 or so clones, roughly 90% of which are singletons. Concerning this clone: Its antigen is currently unknown.

The sequence came from a woman younger than 30 in good health and CMV-seronegative. This chain joins TRBV5-1 and TRBJ1-5; 8 nucleotides align to TRBD1. Sequenced input: PBMCs. CDR3 loop: CASSLGQGQQPQHF. CDR3 DNA sequence: TGCGCCAGCAGCCTAGGACAGGGCCAGCAGCCCCAGCATTTT. Supplemented by reference TRBV5-1 and TRBJ1-5, the full variable domain reads KAGVTQTPRYLIKTRGQQVTLSCSPISGHRSVSWYQQTPGQGLQFLFEYFSETQRNKGNFPGRFSGRQFSNSRSEMNVSTLELGDSALYLCASSLGQGQQPQHFGDGTRLSIL.